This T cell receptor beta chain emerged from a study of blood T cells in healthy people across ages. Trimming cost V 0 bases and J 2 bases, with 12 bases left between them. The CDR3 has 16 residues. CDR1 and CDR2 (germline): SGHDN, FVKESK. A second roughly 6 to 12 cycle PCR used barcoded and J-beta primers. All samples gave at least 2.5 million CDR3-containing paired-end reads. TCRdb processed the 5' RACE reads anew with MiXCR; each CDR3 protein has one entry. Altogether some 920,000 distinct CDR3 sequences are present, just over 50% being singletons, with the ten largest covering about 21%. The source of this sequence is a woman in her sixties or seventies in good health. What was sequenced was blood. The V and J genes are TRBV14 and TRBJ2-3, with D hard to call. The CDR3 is CASSQDPARSTDTQYF. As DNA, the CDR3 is TGTGCCAGCAGCCAAGATCCAGCGCGGTCCACAGATACGCAGTATTTT.